The 8 T cell receptor beta chains reported below all come from one sample, sequenced in a study of cytomegalovirus exposure and HLA in healthy donors. Profiling relied on immunoSEQ multiplex PCR, and the TCRdb table lists in-frame clones only, not all of them. This table holds more than 55,000 clones, roughly 90% found once. The sequencing input was PBMCs. These receptor sequences come from a woman between 18 and 30 years old in good health and CMV-seronegative.

The rearrangement joins TRBV19 to TRBJ2-7; a possible D gene is TRBD1 (6 bases). V was clipped by 3 bases and J by 0 bases, with 9 bases between them. Per the germline V gene, CDR1 is LNHDA and CDR2 is SQIVND (reference sequence). CDR3 size: 14 residues. CDR3 sequence: CASSIGTNSYEQYF. The CDR3 DNA reads TGTGCCAGTAGTATCGGGACAAACTCCTACGAGCAGTACTTC.

This clone was seen once. The chain recombines TRBV30 with TRBJ2-6; 7 bases are a match to TRBD1. The V segment lost 2 bases and the J segment 0 bases; nucleotides outside the gene matches: 4. Per germline, CDR1 GTSNPN and CDR2 SVGIG (reference sequence). This CDR3 comprises 16 residues. Written as DNA, the CDR3 is TGTGCCTGGAGTCTGACAGGGCCCTCTGGGGCCAACGTCCTGACTTTC. It codes for CAWSLTGPSGANVLTF.

V is TRBV9 and J is TRBJ1-1; no clear D. Between the trimmed V and J ends, which lost 0 bases and 6 bases, there was a span of 9 bases. This CDR3 is 13 amino acids long. Per germline, CDR1 SGDLS and CDR2 YYNGEE. This chain's CDR3 is CASSVASGPEAFF. The DNA of the CDR3 is TGTGCCAGCAGCGTAGCAAGTGGCCCTGAAGCTTTCTTT.

The chain links TRBV15 to TRBJ1-3; 9 bases are shared with TRBD1. CDR1 LNHNV and CDR2 YYDKDF come from the germline V gene (reference sequence). This CDR3 comprises 15 residues. V shed 3 bases, J shed 5 bases, and the junction held 5 bases outside the gene matches. The CDR3 here is CATSSNRGHRNTIYF. The CDR3 bases are TGTGCCACCAGCAGCAACAGGGGGCACAGAAACACCATATATTTT.

The chain carries TRBV28 and TRBJ2-7, with D possibly matching TRBD1 (6 bases). CDR3 size: 13 residues. Trimming left V 5 bases short and J 3 bases short, with 11 bases between. CDR1 and CDR2 from the germline V gene are MDHEN and SYDVKM. The DNA for the CDR3 is TGTGCCAGCAGTCGACCAGGGGTCTACGAGCAGTACTTC. Its translation is CASSRPGVYEQYF.

The CDR3 region is CASSFSTASNYGYTF. The CDR3 DNA sequence: TGTGCCAGCAGCTTTTCGACAGCTTCTAACTATGGCTACACCTTC. The rearrangement uses TRBV7-9 and TRBJ1-2, with D possibly being TRBD1 (5 bases). The CDR3 is 15 residues long. Trimming stripped 3 bases from V and 0 bases from J, with 11 bases between. In germline, CDR1 is SEHNR, CDR2 FQNEAQ (reference sequence).

This clone has a single count. This chain uses TRBV7-9 with TRBJ1-3; 10 nucleotides line up with TRBD1. Trimming at V came to 2 bases and at J to 4 bases, leaving 14 bases not matched to a gene. The germline V gene has CDR1 SEHNR and CDR2 FQNEAQ (reference sequence). The CDR3 consists of 19 residues. CDR3 amino acids: CASSLRSGQGILYGNTIYF. The CDR3 nucleotides read TGTGCCAGCAGCTTACGCTCGGGACAGGGGATTTTGTACGGAAACACCATATATTTT.

The chain recombines TRBV5-6 with TRBJ1-2, with 8 bases that match TRBD1. Germline values: CDR1 SGHDT, CDR2 YYEEEE. This CDR3 comprises 16 residues. With 0 bases clipped from V and 2 bases from J, the junction kept 6 bases outside the gene matches. Here the CDR3 DNA reads TGTGCCAGCAGCTTGGGGATGGGACAGGAGAACTATGGCTACACCTTC. This codes for CASSLGMGQENYGYTF.